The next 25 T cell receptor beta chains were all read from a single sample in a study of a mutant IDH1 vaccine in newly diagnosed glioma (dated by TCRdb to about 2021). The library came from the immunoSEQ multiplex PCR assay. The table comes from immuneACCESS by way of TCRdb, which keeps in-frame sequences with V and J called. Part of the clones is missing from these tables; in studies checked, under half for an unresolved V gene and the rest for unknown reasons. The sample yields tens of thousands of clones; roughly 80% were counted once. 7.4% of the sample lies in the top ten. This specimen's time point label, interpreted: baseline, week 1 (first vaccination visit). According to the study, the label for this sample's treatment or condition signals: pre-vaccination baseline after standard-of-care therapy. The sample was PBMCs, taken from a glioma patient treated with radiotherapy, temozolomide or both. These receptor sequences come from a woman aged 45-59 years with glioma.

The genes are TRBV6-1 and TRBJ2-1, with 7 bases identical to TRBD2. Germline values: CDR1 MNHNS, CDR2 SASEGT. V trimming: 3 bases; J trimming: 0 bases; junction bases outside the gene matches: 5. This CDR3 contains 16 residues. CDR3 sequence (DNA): TGTGCCAGCAGTGATCTAGCGGTCAGCTCCTACAATGAGCAGTTCTTC. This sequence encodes CASSDLAVSSYNEQFF.

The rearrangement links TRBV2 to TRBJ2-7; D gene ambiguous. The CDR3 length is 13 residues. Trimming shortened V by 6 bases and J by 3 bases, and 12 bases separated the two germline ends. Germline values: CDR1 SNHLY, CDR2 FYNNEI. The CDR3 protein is CASSPRWDYEQYF. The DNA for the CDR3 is TGTGCCAGCAGCCCACGGTGGGACTACGAGCAGTACTTC.

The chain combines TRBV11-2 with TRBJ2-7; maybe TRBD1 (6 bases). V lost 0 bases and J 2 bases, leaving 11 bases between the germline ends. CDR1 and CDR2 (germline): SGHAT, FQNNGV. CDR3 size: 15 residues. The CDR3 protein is CASSLEWSGAYEQYF. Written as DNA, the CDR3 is TGTGCCAGCAGCTTAGAGTGGTCAGGGGCCTACGAGCAGTACTTC.

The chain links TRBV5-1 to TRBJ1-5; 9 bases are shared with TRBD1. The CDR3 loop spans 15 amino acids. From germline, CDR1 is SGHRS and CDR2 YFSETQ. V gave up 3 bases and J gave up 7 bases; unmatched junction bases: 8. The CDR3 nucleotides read TGCGCCAGCAGCTACTCCGGGACAGGGAAGCAGCCCCAGCATTTT. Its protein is CASSYSGTGKQPQHF. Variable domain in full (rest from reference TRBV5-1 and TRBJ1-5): KAGVTQTPRYLIKTRGQQVTLSCSPISGHRSVSWYQQTPGQGLQFLFEYFSETQRNKGNFPGRFSGRQFSNSRSEMNVSTLELGDSALYLCASSYSGTGKQPQHFGDGTRLSIL.

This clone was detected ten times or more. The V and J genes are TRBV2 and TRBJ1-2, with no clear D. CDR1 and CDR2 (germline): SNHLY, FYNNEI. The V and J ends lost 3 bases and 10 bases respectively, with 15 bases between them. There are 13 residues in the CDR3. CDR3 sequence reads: CASSDGSIRDYTF. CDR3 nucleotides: TGTGCCAGCAGTGACGGGTCCATTCGGGACTACACCTTC.

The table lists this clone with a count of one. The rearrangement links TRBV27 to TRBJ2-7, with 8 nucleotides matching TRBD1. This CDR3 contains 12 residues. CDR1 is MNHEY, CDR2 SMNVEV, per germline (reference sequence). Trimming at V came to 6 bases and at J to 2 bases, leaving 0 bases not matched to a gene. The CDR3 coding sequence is TGTGCCAGCAGGGGACAGGCCTACGAGCAGTACTTC. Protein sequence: CASRGQAYEQYF.

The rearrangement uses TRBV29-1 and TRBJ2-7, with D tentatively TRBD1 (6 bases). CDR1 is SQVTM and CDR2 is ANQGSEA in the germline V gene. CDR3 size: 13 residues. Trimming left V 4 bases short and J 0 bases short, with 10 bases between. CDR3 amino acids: CSVAQGNSYEQYF. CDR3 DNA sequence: TGCAGCGTTGCCCAGGGGAACTCCTACGAGCAGTACTTC.

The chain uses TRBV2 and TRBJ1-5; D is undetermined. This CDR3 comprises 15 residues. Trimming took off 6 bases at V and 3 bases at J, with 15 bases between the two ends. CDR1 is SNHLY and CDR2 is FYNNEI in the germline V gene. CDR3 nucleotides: TGTGCCAGCAGCTTTGAGCGTGGGGTCAATCAGCCCCAGCATTTT. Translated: CASSFERGVNQPQHF.

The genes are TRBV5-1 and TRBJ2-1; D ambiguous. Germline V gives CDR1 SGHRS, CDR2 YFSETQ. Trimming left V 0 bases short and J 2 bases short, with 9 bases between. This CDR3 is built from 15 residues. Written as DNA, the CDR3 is TGCGCCAGCAGCTTGGATGATCCCCCCTACAATGAGCAGTTCTTC. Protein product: CASSLDDPPYNEQFF. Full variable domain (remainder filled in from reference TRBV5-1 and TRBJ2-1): KAGVTQTPRYLIKTRGQQVTLSCSPISGHRSVSWYQQTPGQGLQFLFEYFSETQRNKGNFPGRFSGRQFSNSRSEMNVSTLELGDSALYLCASSLDDPPYNEQFFGPGTRLTVL.

Here the CDR3 reads CASSLGSGGADTQYF. CDR3 DNA sequence: TGTGCCAGCAGCTTGGGGTCAGGGGGCGCAGATACGCAGTATTTT. This chain uses TRBV5-6 with TRBJ2-3; TRBD1 agrees at 8 bases. CDR1 and CDR2 from the germline V gene are SGHDT and YYEEEE. With V trimmed by 0 bases and J by 4 bases, 4 bases remained unmatched. This CDR3 region has 15 residues.

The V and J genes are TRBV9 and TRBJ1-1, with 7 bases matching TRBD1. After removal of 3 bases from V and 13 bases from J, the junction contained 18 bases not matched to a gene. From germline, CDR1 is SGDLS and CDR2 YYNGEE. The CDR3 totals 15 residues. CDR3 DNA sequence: TGTGCCAGCAGCGCCTTCGAGGGGGCGGGAACACCTCTTTTCTTT. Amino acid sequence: CASSAFEGAGTPLFF.

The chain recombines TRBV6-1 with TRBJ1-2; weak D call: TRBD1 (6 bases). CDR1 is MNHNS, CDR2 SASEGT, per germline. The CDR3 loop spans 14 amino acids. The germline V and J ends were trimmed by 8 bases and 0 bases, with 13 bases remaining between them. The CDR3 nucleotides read TGTGCCAGCCGTTCCAGGGGAGCTAACTATGGCTACACCTTC. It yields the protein CASRSRGANYGYTF.

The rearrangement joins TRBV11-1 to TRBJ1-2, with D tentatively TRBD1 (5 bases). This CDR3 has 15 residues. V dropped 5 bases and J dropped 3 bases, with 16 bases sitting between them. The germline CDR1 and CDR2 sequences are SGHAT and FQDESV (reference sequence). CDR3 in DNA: TGTGCCAGCAGCCTCGAGGGACGGGTAGACTATGGCTACACCTTC. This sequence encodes CASSLEGRVDYGYTF. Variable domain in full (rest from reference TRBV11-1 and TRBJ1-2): EAEVAQSPRYKITEKSQAVAFWCDPISGHATLYWYRQILGQGPELLVQFQDESVVDDSQLPKDRFSAERLKGVDSTLKIQPAELGDSAMYLCASSLEGRVDYGYTFGSGTRLTVV.

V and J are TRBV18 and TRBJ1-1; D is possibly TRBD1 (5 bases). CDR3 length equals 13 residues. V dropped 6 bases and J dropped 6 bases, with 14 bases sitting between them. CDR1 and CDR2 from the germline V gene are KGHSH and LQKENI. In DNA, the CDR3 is TGTGCCAGCTCGATGGACATTGAGGCTGAAGCTTTCTTT. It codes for CASSMDIEAEAFF. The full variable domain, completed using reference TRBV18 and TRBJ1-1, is NAGVMQNPRHLVRRRGQEARLRCSPMKGHSHVYWYRQLPEEGLKFMVYLQKENIIDESGMPKERFSAEFPKEGPSILRIQQVVRGDSAAYFCASSMDIEAEAFFGQGTRLTVV.

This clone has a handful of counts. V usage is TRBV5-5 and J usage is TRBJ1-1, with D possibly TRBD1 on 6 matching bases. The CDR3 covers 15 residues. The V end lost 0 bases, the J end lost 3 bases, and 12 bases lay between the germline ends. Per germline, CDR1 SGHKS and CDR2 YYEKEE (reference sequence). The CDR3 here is CASSLGQVFDTEAFF. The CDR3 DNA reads TGTGCCAGCAGCTTGGGACAGGTTTTTGACACTGAAGCTTTCTTT.

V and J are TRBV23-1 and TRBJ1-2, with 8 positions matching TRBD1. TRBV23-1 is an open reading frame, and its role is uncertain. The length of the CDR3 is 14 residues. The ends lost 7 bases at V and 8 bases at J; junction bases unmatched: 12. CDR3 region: CASNPYPRGPGYTF. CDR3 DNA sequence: TGCGCCAGCAACCCCTACCCCAGGGGGCCGGGCTACACCTTC.

The CDR3 nucleotides are TGTGCCAGCAGTTTCCTACAGGGGGAGATTCGAGCTTTCTTT. The encoded protein is CASSFLQGEIRAFF. V usage is TRBV28 and J usage is TRBJ1-1; 8 bases are a match to TRBD1. This CDR3 comprises 14 residues. J was trimmed by 10 bases and V by 3 bases; bases with no gene match: 10. Germline CDR1 reads MDHEN; CDR2 reads SYDVKM.

The DNA of the CDR3 is TGTGCCAGCAGTTTTTCCCTAGCGGGGCGCGAGCAGTACTTC. Translating gives CASSFSLAGREQYF. The chain employs TRBV27 and TRBJ2-7; 9 nucleotides line up with TRBD2. In germline, CDR1 is MNHEY, CDR2 SMNVEV (reference sequence). This CDR3 contains 14 residues. Unmatched junction bases numbered 6, after V lost 3 bases and J lost 6 bases.

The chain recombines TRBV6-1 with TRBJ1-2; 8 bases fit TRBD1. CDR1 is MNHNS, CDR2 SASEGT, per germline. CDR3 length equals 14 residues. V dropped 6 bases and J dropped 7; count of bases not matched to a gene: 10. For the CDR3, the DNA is TGTGCCAGCAGGAAAGCGACAGGGGAGAGTGGCTACACCTTC. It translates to CASRKATGESGYTF.

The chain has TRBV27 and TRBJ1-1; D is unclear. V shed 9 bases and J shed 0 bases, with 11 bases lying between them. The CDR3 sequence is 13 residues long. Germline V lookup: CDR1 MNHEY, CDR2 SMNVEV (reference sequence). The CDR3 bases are TGTGCCAGTACCGGTTTAGTGAACACTGAAGCTTTCTTT. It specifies CASTGLVNTEAFF.

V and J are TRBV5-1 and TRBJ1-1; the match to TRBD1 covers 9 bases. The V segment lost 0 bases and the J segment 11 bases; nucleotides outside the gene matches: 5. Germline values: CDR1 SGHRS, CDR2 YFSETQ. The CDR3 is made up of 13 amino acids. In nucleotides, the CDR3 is TGCGCCAGCAGCTTGGACCACAGGGGGCAGGCTTTCTTT. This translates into CASSLDHRGQAFF.

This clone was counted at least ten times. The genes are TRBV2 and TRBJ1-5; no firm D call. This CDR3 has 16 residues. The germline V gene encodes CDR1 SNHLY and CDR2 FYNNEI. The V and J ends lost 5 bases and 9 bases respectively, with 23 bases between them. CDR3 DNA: TGTGCCAGCAGTTACGGAGAGTCTTACAAAGGACTGCCCCAGCATTTT. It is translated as CASSYGESYKGLPQHF.

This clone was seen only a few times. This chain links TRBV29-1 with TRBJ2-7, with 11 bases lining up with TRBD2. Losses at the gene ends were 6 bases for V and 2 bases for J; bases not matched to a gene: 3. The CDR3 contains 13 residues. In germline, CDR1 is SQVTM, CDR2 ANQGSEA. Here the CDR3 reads CSVGTSGTYEQYF. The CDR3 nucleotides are TGCAGCGTCGGGACTAGCGGAACCTACGAGCAGTACTTC.

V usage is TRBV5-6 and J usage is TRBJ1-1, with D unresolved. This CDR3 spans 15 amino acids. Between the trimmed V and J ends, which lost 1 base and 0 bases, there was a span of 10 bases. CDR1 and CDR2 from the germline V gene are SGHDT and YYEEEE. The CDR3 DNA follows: TGTGCCAGCAGCTTGCGAAGGGTTATGAACACTGAAGCTTTCTTT. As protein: CASSLRRVMNTEAFF.

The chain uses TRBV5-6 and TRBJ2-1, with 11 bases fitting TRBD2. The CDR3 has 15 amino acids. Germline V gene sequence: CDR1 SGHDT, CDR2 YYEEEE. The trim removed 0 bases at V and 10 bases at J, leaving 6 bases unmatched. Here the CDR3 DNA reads TGTGCCAGCAGCTTGGGTAGCGGGGGGGCGAACGAGCAGTTCTTC. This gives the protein CASSLGSGGANEQFF.